Below, 13 T cell receptor beta chains from the same sample are listed, as sequenced in a study of OX40 agonist ivuxolimab in advanced cancers. This table comes from immunoSEQ multiplex PCR, and its TCRdb copy is limited to in-frame clones, with some not included. The table has about 52,000 clones, roughly 94% seen once. Here the sequenced sample was CD4+ or CD8+ T cells sorted from blood, taken in a trial of the OX40 agonist ivuxolimab. Source of these receptors: an adult with an advanced solid tumor such as melanoma, head and neck, liver or kidney cancer.

The genes are TRBV10-2 and TRBJ2-7; no firm D call. V was trimmed by 3 bases and J by 2 bases, leaving 14 bases between them. This CDR3 is 15 amino acids long. Germline loops: CDR1 WSHSY, CDR2 SAAADI. CDR3 in DNA: TGCGCCAGCAGTGATTATCCATTGATTACCTACGAGCAGTACTTC. Protein: CASSDYPLITYEQYF.

CDR3 residues: CASSYGGNEAFF. The CDR3, as DNA: TGTGCCAGCAGTTACGGTGGGAATGAAGCTTTCTTT. The chain couples TRBV6-5 to TRBJ1-1, with D unclear. The CDR3 runs to 12 residues. The germline CDR1 and CDR2 sequences are MNHEY and SVGAGI. The ends were cut back, 2 bases at V and 7 bases at J, with 8 bases in the middle.

The chain employs TRBV28 and TRBJ1-1; D is undetermined. Germline V gives CDR1 MDHEN, CDR2 SYDVKM. Deletions cut 4 bases from V and 6 bases from J, with 12 bases between. The length of the CDR3 is 13 residues. DNA for the CDR3: TGTGCCAGCAGTTGGTGGGGTGGGCCTGAAGCTTTCTTT. As protein: CASSWWGGPEAFF.

The V and J genes are TRBV19 and TRBJ2-2; no reliable D call. With 5 bases removed from V and 6 bases from J, the gap between germline ends came to 13 bases. Germline V CDR1 and CDR2: LNHDA, SQIVND (reference sequence). CDR3 length: 14 residues. Here the CDR3 reads CASSPFGPPGELFF. The CDR3 region has the DNA TGTGCCAGTAGTCCTTTTGGACCCCCCGGGGAGCTGTTTTTT.

This chain connects TRBV18 to TRBJ2-5, with D possibly being TRBD2 (7 bases). This CDR3 is built from 14 residues. From germline, CDR1 is KGHSH and CDR2 LQKENI. The ends were cut back, 2 bases at V and 5 bases at J, with 12 bases in the middle. The CDR3 is CASSPWGGQETQYF. The CDR3 DNA is TGTGCCAGCTCACCATGGGGGGGCCAGGAGACCCAGTACTTC.

This clone turned up a few times. V is TRBV15 and J is TRBJ2-3, with 7 bases identical to TRBD2. Germline CDR1 reads LNHNV; CDR2 reads YYDKDF (reference sequence). The CDR3 contains 18 residues. The V and J ends lost 1 base and 2 bases, in that order; junction bases with no gene match: 12. DNA of the CDR3: TGTGCCACCAGCAGAGTCGGGTTGGAGCGGGAATTCACAGATACGCAGTATTTT. Encoded protein: CATSRVGLEREFTDTQYF.

The chain joins TRBV29-1 to TRBJ2-2; D ambiguous. The CDR3 extends over 14 amino acids. Germline-derived CDR1 and CDR2 are SQVTM and ANQGSEA. V lost 2 bases and J 0 bases, leaving 7 bases between the germline ends. The CDR3 spells CSVELGTNTGELFF. The DNA of the CDR3 is TGCAGCGTTGAACTGGGTACGAACACCGGGGAGCTGTTTTTT.

This chain joins TRBV7-9 and TRBJ2-6; D gene uncertain. This CDR3 spans 18 amino acids. The ends were cut back, 0 bases at V and 0 bases at J, with 12 bases in the middle. Germline CDR1 and CDR2: SEHNR and FQNEAQ (reference sequence). The CDR3 DNA is TGTGCCAGCAGCTTAGCCCACCCGGGTGCCTCTGGGGCCAACGTCCTGACTTTC. Its protein product is CASSLAHPGASGANVLTF.

V usage is TRBV2 and J usage is TRBJ2-7, with 14 bases identical to TRBD2. This CDR3 contains 16 residues. CDR1 is SNHLY and CDR2 is FYNNEI in the germline V gene. J gave up 2 bases and V 6 bases, and 6 bases lay outside the gene matches. The chain's CDR3 is CASRVGGLAGAYEQYF. Here the CDR3 DNA reads TGTGCCAGCAGAGTGGGGGGACTAGCGGGAGCCTACGAGCAGTACTTC.

The chain couples TRBV6-1 to TRBJ2-1; D might be TRBD1 (6 bases). The germline V gene has CDR1 MNHNS and CDR2 SASEGT. Trimming removed 2 bases from V and 8 bases from J, with 13 bases in between. The CDR3 has 14 residues. The CDR3 is CASSELDSQDEQFF. CDR3 coding DNA: TGTGCCAGCAGTGAACTGGACAGTCAGGATGAGCAGTTCTTC.

This sequence joins TRBV5-1 and TRBJ2-2; no clear D gene. Trimming pared 0 bases from V and 0 bases from J, leaving 9 bases between. Germline V gene sequence: CDR1 SGHRS, CDR2 YFSETQ. This CDR3 is built from 16 residues. CDR3 sequence reads: CASSLAWLSNTGELFF. The CDR3 DNA reads TGCGCCAGCAGCTTGGCGTGGTTATCGAACACCGGGGAGCTGTTTTTT.

The chain joins TRBV29-1 to TRBJ2-6; D not resolved. Germline values: CDR1 SQVTM, CDR2 ANQGSEA. The CDR3 length is 12 residues. V lost 6 bases and J lost 3, with 6 bases in between. The CDR3 loop is CSVWDGANVLTF. The DNA for the CDR3 is TGCAGCGTCTGGGATGGGGCCAACGTCCTGACTTTC.

The J gene is TRBJ1-1, the V gene TRBV4-1; D not certain. This CDR3 comprises 14 residues. Germline values: CDR1 MGHRA, CDR2 YSYEKL. Trimming took 3 bases from V and 0 from J, leaving 8 bases between them. CDR3 DNA sequence: TGCGCCAGCAGCCAGCCGGGAGTGAACACTGAAGCTTTCTTT. It translates to CASSQPGVNTEAFF.